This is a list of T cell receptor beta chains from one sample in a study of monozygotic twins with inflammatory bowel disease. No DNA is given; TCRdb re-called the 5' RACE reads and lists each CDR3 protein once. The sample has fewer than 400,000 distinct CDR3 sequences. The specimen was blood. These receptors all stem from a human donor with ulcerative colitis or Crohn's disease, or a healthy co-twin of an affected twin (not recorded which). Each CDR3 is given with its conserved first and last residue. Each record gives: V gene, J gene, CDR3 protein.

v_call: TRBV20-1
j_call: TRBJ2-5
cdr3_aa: CSARANGGAGETQYF

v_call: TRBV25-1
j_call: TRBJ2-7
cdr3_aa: CASSGDNRGRYEQYF

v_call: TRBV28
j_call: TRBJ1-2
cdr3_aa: CASLPGVGRGYGYTF

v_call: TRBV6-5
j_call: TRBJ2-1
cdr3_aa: CASSYQEFNEQFF

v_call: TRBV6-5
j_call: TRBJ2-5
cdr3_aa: CASSLRGVETQYF

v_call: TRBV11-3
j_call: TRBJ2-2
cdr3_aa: CASSSPTQKTGELFF

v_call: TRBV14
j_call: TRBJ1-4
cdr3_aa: CASSPQGLTNEKLFF

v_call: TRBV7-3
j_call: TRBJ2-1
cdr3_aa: CASSPHVAGGNEQFF

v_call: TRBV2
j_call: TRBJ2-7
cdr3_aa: CATGTVSSYEQYF

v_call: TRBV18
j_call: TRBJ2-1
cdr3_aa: CASSPRLIAGVLYNEQFF

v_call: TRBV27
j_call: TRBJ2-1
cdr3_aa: CASSLLARNNEQFF

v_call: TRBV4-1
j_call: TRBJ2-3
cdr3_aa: CASSQKIAGHAVDF

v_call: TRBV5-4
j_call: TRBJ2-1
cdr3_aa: CASSLGRTGDNEQFF

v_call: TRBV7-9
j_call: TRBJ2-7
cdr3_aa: CASSYMGQGAAEQYF

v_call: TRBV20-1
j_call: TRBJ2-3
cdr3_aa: CSASGLARGGYF

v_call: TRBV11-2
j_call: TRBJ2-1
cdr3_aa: CASSLRNSGRAVTNEQFF

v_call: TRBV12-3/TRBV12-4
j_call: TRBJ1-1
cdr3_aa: CASSADRGYTEAFF

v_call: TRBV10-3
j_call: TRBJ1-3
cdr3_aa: CAISDPDREGNTIYF

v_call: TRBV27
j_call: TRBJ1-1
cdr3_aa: CASSWGHANTEAFF

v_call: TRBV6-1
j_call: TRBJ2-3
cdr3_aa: CASTLRDWGTDTQYF

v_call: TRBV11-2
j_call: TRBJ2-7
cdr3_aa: CASSLGSGAGGPSGEQYF

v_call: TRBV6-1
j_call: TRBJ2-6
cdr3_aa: CASSPSPGGPVSGANVLTF

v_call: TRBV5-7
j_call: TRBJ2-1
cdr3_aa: CASSGGRQGGYNEQFF

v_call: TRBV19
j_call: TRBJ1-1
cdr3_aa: CASSIGGHMNTEAFF

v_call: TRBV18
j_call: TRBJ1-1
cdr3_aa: CASSPSYGGSTEAFF

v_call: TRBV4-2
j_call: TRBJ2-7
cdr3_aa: CASSQGPGQNYEQYF

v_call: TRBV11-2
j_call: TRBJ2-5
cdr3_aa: CASSLEISSGWETQYF

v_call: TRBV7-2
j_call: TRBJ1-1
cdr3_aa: CASRYTGRNTEAFF

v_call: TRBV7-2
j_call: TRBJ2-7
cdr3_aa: CASSDRLAGGRPYEQYF

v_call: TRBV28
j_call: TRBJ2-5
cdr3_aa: CASSLTSGGQETQYF

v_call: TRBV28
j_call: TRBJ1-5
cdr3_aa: CASSGSGTGIQPQHF

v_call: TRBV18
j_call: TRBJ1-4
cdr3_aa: CASSPPEFGNEKLFF

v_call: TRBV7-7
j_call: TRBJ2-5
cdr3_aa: CASSSMPGWETQYF

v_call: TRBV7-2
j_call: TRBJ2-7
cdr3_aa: CASMWDGPYEQYF

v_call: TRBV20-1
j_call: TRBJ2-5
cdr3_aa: CSAKTNQETQYF

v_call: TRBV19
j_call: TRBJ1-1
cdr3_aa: CASSMLRANTEAFF

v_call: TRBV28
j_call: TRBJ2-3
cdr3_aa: CASSFLGVADTQYF

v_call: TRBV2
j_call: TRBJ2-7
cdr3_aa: CASRRLAGEEQYF

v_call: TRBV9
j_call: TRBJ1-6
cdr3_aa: CASSVNNSPLHF

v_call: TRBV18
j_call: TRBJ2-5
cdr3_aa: CASSPPQGEETQYF

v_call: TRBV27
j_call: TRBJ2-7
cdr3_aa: CASSSHPHREGRKTYEQYF

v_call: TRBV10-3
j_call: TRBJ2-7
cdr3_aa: CAISDSSGSYEQYF

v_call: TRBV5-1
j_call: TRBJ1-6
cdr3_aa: CASSKGGAGTPLHF

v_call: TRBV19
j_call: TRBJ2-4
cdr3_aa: CASSSPPGQGDLAKNIQYF

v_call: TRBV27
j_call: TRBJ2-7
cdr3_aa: CASSYTDGSKQYF